This TCR beta chain comes out of a study of T-cell reconstitution after alpha-beta-depleted transplantation in children. Preparation of the TCRbeta library used unique molecular identifiers. One entry per CDR3 protein results from TCRdb running MiXCR on the PCR reads. The sample has over 550,000 distinct CDR3 sequences, over 9.5% seen once. From germline, CDR1 is LNHDA and CDR2 SQIVND (reference sequence). The CDR3 runs to 13 residues. Trimming left V 6 bases short and J 7 bases short, with 16 bases between. Here the sequenced sample was PBMCs from the stem cell graft donor, taken from the stem cell graft. The chain employs TRBV19 and TRBJ2-7; possibly TRBD1 for D (6 bases). The sequence was obtained from a human donor who donated a stem cell graft to a child with acute myeloid leukemia. CDR3 sequence (DNA): TGTGCCAGTAGAACAGGGATCCGTGGGGAGCAGTACTTC. As protein: CASRTGIRGEQYF.